These 32 T cell receptor beta chains were sequenced from one sample in a study of technical replicates of blood from several donors. Clones were sequenced by immunoSEQ multiplex PCR, and TCRdb holds only the in-frame ones, with some missing. The data hold nearly 80,000 clones, with 95% to 97% observed a single time. Material for sequencing was T cells isolated from PBMCs. These receptors all stem from a human donor in good health.

Here the CDR3 DNA reads TGCAGCGTTGACAGGGAGAACACTGAAGCTTTCTTT. It yields the protein CSVDRENTEAFF. The genes are TRBV29-1 and TRBJ1-1; a weak D match, TRBD1 (5 bases). The V and J ends lost 3 bases and 1 base respectively, with 6 bases between them. This CDR3 spans 12 amino acids. Germline V lookup: CDR1 SQVTM, CDR2 ANQGSEA. The variable domain in full, with the rest retrieved from reference TRBV29-1 and TRBJ1-1, is SAVISQKPSRDICQRGTSLTIQCQVDSQVTMMFWYRQQPGQSLTLIATANQGSEATYESGFVIDKFPISRPNLTFSTLTVSNMSPEDSSIYLCSVDRENTEAFFGQGTRLTVV.

The V and J genes are TRBV6-1 and TRBJ2-3, with D uncertain. CDR1 MNHNS and CDR2 SASEGT come from the germline V gene. With 8 bases removed from V and 3 bases from J, the gap between germline ends came to 15 bases. The CDR3 is 14 amino acids. The CDR3 region has the DNA TGTGCCAGCGCCAGATTAGCTCTGACAGATACGCAGTATTTT. Translated, it gives CASARLALTDTQYF.

The rearrangement links TRBV7-9 to TRBJ1-1; D unresolved. CDR3 length: 12 residues. Trimming took 4 bases from V and 5 from J, leaving 8 bases between them. The germline gives CDR1 SEHNR, CDR2 FQNEAQ (reference sequence). CDR3 residues: CASSSRWTEAFF. The CDR3 DNA sequence: TGTGCCAGCAGCTCCCGGTGGACTGAAGCTTTCTTT.

The rearrangement links TRBV7-3 to TRBJ2-1; 7 bases fit TRBD2. From germline, CDR1 is SGHTA and CDR2 FQGTGA. The CDR3 sequence is 15 residues long. With 5 bases clipped from V and 2 bases from J, the junction kept 6 bases outside the gene matches. CDR3 sequence: CASSRVRGTYNEQFF. The CDR3 DNA reads TGTGCCAGCAGCAGGGTGCGGGGGACCTACAATGAGCAGTTCTTC.

This chain joins TRBV7-2 and TRBJ1-4, with 8 bases lining up with TRBD1. The germline gives CDR1 SGHTA, CDR2 FQGNSA. This CDR3 comprises 14 residues. V was pared by 2 bases and J by 7 bases, with 3 bases of the junction left unmatched. CDR3 region: CASSLRRGREKLFF. The CDR3 DNA sequence: TGTGCCAGCAGCTTACGCAGGGGGCGTGAAAAACTGTTTTTT.

The V and J genes are TRBV2 and TRBJ1-2; no definite D call. Germline-derived CDR1 and CDR2 are SNHLY and FYNNEI. The V and J ends lost 7 bases and 6 bases respectively, with 9 bases between them. The CDR3 loop spans 11 amino acids. The CDR3 loop is CASKRAHGYTF. For the CDR3, the DNA is TGTGCCAGCAAGCGGGCGCATGGCTACACCTTC.

V is TRBV19 and J is TRBJ1-1; D perhaps matches TRBD1 (5 bases). Trimming removed 7 bases at V and 1 base at J, with 10 bases between. This CDR3 spans 13 amino acids. Germline V gene data show CDR1 as LNHDA and CDR2 as SQIVND (reference sequence). In DNA form, the CDR3 reads TGTGCCAGTATGCTGCAGGGGAACACTGAAGCTTTCTTT. The encoded protein is CASMLQGNTEAFF. The entire variable domain, with the rest obtained from reference TRBV19 and TRBJ1-1, is as follows: DGGITQSPKYLFRKEGQNVTLSCEQNLNHDAMYWYRQDPGQGLRLIYYSQIVNDFQKGDIAEGYSVSREKKESFPLTVTSAQKNPTAFYLCASMLQGNTEAFFGQGTRLTVV.

The chain recombines TRBV7-6 with TRBJ2-3; 8 bases match TRBD2. Germline CDR1 is SGHVS and CDR2 is FNYEAQ. J lost 6 bases, V lost 5 bases, and 13 bases had no gene match. CDR3 size: 16 residues. This CDR3 is CASSPAREGLGDTQYF. The CDR3 region has the DNA TGTGCCAGCAGCCCCGCCCGGGAGGGCCTAGGGGATACGCAGTATTTT.

The genes are TRBV5-1 and TRBJ2-7, with D possibly TRBD1 on 5 matching bases. Trimming removed 2 bases at V and 6 bases at J, with 15 bases between. The V gene's germline CDR1 is SGHRS and CDR2 YFSETQ. The length of the CDR3 is 14 residues. This CDR3 is CASSFQGPPGEQYF. The CDR3 nucleotides read TGCGCCAGCAGCTTCCAGGGCCCTCCGGGCGAGCAGTACTTC.

The chain joins TRBV6-6 to TRBJ2-5; D ambiguous. This CDR3 is built from 11 residues. CDR1 MNHNY and CDR2 SVGAGI come from the germline V gene (reference sequence). The V and J ends lost 5 bases and 3 bases respectively, with 4 bases between them. CDR3 residues: CASSPKETQYF. CDR3 in DNA: TGTGCCAGCAGTCCTAAAGAGACCCAGTACTTC.

The chain has TRBV9 and TRBJ2-7, with D perhaps matching TRBD2 (5 bases). The V end was cut by 4 bases, the J end by 2 bases, with 19 bases between. CDR3 length: 16 amino acids. Germline CDR1 is SGDLS and CDR2 is YYNGEE. CDR3 protein: CASSPQDPGIPYEQYF. The CDR3 region has the DNA TGTGCCAGCAGCCCCCAAGACCCGGGAATCCCCTACGAGCAGTACTTC.

The V and J genes are TRBV5-4 and TRBJ2-7; possibly TRBD1 for D (6 bases). CDR1 and CDR2 (germline): SGHNT, YYREEE (reference sequence). This CDR3 is 13 amino acids long. Between the trimmed V and J ends, which lost 4 bases and 3 bases, there was a span of 11 bases. The CDR3 DNA reads as TGTGCCAGCAGCCGGAACAGGGTCTACGAGCAGTACTTC. Encoded protein: CASSRNRVYEQYF.

This rearrangement joins TRBV6-5 to TRBJ1-5; possibly TRBD1 for D (5 bases). The germline V gene encodes CDR1 MNHEY and CDR2 SVGAGI. The V gene lost 0 bases and the J gene lost 6 bases, with 12 bases spanning the gap. This CDR3 is 15 amino acids long. CDR3: CASSYSQGRTQPQHF. The DNA for the CDR3 is TGTGCCAGCAGTTACTCTCAGGGAAGAACTCAGCCCCAGCATTTT.

The chain combines TRBV15 with TRBJ2-3; D perhaps matches TRBD2 (5 bases). V was trimmed by 4 bases and J by 0 bases, leaving 14 bases between them. The V gene's germline CDR1 is LNHNV and CDR2 YYDKDF (reference sequence). The CDR3 extends over 16 amino acids. The CDR3 DNA follows: TGTGCCACCAGCACCGGACTTTCCTTCAGCACAGATACGCAGTATTTT. It specifies CATSTGLSFSTDTQYF.

The chain combines TRBV6-5 with TRBJ1-3; D gene ambiguous. Trimming left V 4 bases short and J 2 bases short, with 6 bases between. Germline assignment: CDR1 MNHEY and CDR2 SVGAGI. The CDR3 sequence is 13 residues long. CDR3 sequence: CASSWRAGNTIYF. The DNA of the CDR3 is TGTGCCAGCAGTTGGCGGGCTGGAAACACCATATATTTT.

In its sample, this clone was seen once. This chain links TRBV19 with TRBJ2-2; 10 nucleotides align to TRBD2. V was clipped by 6 bases and J by 0 bases; unmatched bases: 4. The CDR3 length is 16 residues. In germline, CDR1 is LNHDA, CDR2 SQIVND (reference sequence). CDR3 loop: CASRPGLAANTGELFF. The CDR3 region has the DNA TGTGCCAGTAGACCAGGACTAGCGGCGAACACCGGGGAGCTGTTTTTT.

The chain uses TRBV10-3 and TRBJ2-3; the match to TRBD2 covers 8 bases. Germline CDR1 ENHRY, CDR2 SYGVKD. The junction had 4 bases not matched to a gene; V was cut back by 4 bases and J by 4 bases. CDR3 length: 14 amino acids. In DNA form, the CDR3 reads TGTGCCATCAGTGTTGGGCGGGAGGCAGATACGCAGTATTTT. Amino acids: CAISVGREADTQYF.

The chain recombines TRBV29-1 with TRBJ2-7; TRBD1 agrees at 9 bases. Germline-derived CDR1 and CDR2 are SQVTM and ANQGSEA. With 7 bases clipped from V and 4 bases from J, the junction kept 5 bases outside the gene matches. The length of the CDR3 is 12 residues. CDR3 region: CSGMTGGYEQYF. CDR3 coding DNA: TGCAGCGGTATGACAGGGGGATACGAGCAGTACTTC.

The rearrangement uses TRBV29-1 and TRBJ1-2, with D perhaps TRBD1 (5 bases). Germline-derived CDR1 and CDR2 are SQVTM and ANQGSEA. The germline V and J ends were trimmed by 0 bases and 3 bases, with 8 bases remaining between them. CDR3 length: 13 amino acids. CDR3 coding DNA: TGCAGCGTTGAAGAAGGACACCACTATGGCTACACCTTC. Translating gives CSVEEGHHYGYTF. Full variable domain (rest looked up from reference TRBV29-1 and TRBJ1-2): SAVISQKPSRDICQRGTSLTIQCQVDSQVTMMFWYRQQPGQSLTLIATANQGSEATYESGFVIDKFPISRPNLTFSTLTVSNMSPEDSSIYLCSVEEGHHYGYTFGSGTRLTVV.

CDR3 in amino acids: CASSQSMSSGYTGELFF. The CDR3 DNA reads as TGTGCCAGCAGCCAATCTATGTCTAGCGGATACACCGGGGAGCTGTTTTTT. The chain is built from TRBV7-2 and TRBJ2-2; 7 bases agree with TRBD2. There are 17 residues in the CDR3. Trimming cost V 5 bases and J 3 bases; bases outside gene matches: 12. Germline loops: CDR1 SGHTA, CDR2 FQGNSA.

The chain's CDR3 is CASSLRWTGDSEQYF. In DNA, the CDR3 is TGTGCCAGCAGCTTGCGATGGACAGGGGACAGCGAGCAGTACTTC. The V call is TRBV5-6, the J call TRBJ2-7; TRBD1 agrees at 9 bases. Germline values: CDR1 SGHDT, CDR2 YYEEEE. CDR3 length: 15 residues. V lost 1 base to trimming and J lost 6 bases; unmatched junction nucleotides: 8.

The chain couples TRBV28 to TRBJ1-1, with D possibly being TRBD1 (6 bases). CDR3 length equals 13 residues. V was shortened by 6 bases and J by 4 bases, with 12 bases between the two germline ends. Germline V gene lookup returns CDR1 MDHEN and CDR2 SYDVKM. In nucleotides, the CDR3 is TGTGCCAGCAGGAATTACAGGGCCACTGAAGCTTTCTTT. This gives the protein CASRNYRATEAFF.

The J gene is TRBJ2-7, the V gene TRBV5-1; a possible D gene is TRBD2 (6 bases). CDR3 length equals 13 residues. V was shortened by 1 base and J by 5 bases, with 10 bases between the two germline ends. Looked up from germline, CDR1 is SGHRS and CDR2 is YFSETQ. The CDR3: CASSLKLAHEQYF. CDR3 nucleotides: TGCGCCAGCAGCTTGAAACTAGCTCACGAGCAGTACTTC.

The CDR3 DNA sequence: TGTGCCAGCAGTCGGCTAGCGGGATCCACAGATACGCAGTATTTT. Amino acids: CASSRLAGSTDTQYF. The rearrangement links TRBV7-8 to TRBJ2-3; TRBD2 agrees at 9 bases. Germline trimming cut 6 bases from V and 2 bases from J; bases unmatched to any gene: 6. The germline V gene encodes CDR1 SGHVS and CDR2 FQNEAQ. The CDR3 length is 15 residues.

The chain combines TRBV5-1 with TRBJ1-1, with TRBD1 as a possible D gene (6 bases). Germline assignment: CDR1 SGHRS and CDR2 YFSETQ. Trimming took off 6 bases at V and 8 bases at J, with 14 bases between the two ends. The CDR3 is 12 amino acids. DNA of the CDR3: TGCGCCAGCACCGGCCCGGGGGGCGAAGCTTTCTTT. Protein product: CASTGPGGEAFF.

The chain recombines TRBV13 with TRBJ2-3, with 11 bases aligning to TRBD2. J was trimmed by 5 bases and V by 2 bases; bases with no gene match: 0. Germline V lookup: CDR1 PRHDT, CDR2 FYEKMQ (reference sequence). The CDR3 is 14 residues long. CDR3 coding DNA: TGTGCCAGCAGCTTAACTAGCGGGAGAGATACGCAGTATTTT. As protein: CASSLTSGRDTQYF.

The genes are TRBV28 and TRBJ2-5, with D hard to call. The CDR3 is made up of 14 amino acids. Trimming took 7 bases from V and 1 from J, leaving 13 bases between them. CDR1 is MDHEN, CDR2 SYDVKM, per germline. CDR3 sequence: CASTKTRPQETQYF. CDR3 DNA: TGTGCCAGCACCAAGACTCGGCCCCAAGAGACCCAGTACTTC.

V usage is TRBV28 and J usage is TRBJ2-7; 9 bases line up with TRBD2. V shed 6 bases and J 7 bases; nucleotides not matched to a gene: 13. Germline CDR1 is MDHEN and CDR2 is SYDVKM. The CDR3 sequence is 15 residues long. The CDR3 region is CASSLISGSNEEQYF. The CDR3 DNA reads as TGTGCCAGCAGCTTGATTAGCGGGAGTAATGAAGAGCAGTACTTC.

This clone was detected once. V is TRBV30 and J is TRBJ2-1; no clear D. V lost 4 bases and J 7 bases, leaving 11 bases between the germline ends. Germline V gene sequence: CDR1 GTSNPN, CDR2 SVGIG (reference sequence). The CDR3 spans 12 residues. In DNA, the CDR3 is TGTGCCTGGACCGCAGCTAGGAATGAGCAGTTCTTC. It is translated as CAWTAARNEQFF.

The gene calls are TRBV9 and TRBJ2-2, with unresolved D. V lost 2 bases to trimming and J lost 0 bases, with 11 bases between them. The germline gives CDR1 SGDLS, CDR2 YYNGEE. The CDR3 has 16 residues. The chain's CDR3 is CASSVSGATNTGELFF. In DNA, the CDR3 is TGTGCCAGCAGCGTCTCCGGAGCTACGAACACCGGGGAGCTGTTTTTT.

This clone was detected only once. V and J are TRBV9 and TRBJ2-1; weak D call: TRBD1 (6 bases). In germline, CDR1 is SGDLS, CDR2 YYNGEE. This CDR3 is built from 15 residues. The germline V and J ends were trimmed by 0 bases and 7 bases, with 14 bases remaining between them. CDR3: CASSVGGRGGNEQFF. Here the CDR3 DNA reads TGTGCCAGCAGCGTAGGTGGCAGAGGGGGAAATGAGCAGTTCTTC.

This chain links TRBV19 with TRBJ1-5; TRBD1 agrees at 11 bases. From germline, CDR1 is LNHDA and CDR2 SQIVND (reference sequence). The CDR3 extends over 16 amino acids. V was clipped by 5 bases and J by 7 bases; unmatched bases: 10. The CDR3 protein is CASSPRTGGSGQPQHF. The CDR3 DNA sequence: TGTGCCAGTAGTCCCAGGACAGGGGGCTCAGGGCAGCCCCAGCATTTT.